A selection of T cell receptor beta chains follows, all from one sample in a study of OX40 agonist ivuxolimab in advanced cancers. Libraries were prepared by immunoSEQ multiplex PCR; TCRdb keeps only in-frame clonotypes and omits some of them. This table has tens of thousands of clones, around 93% appearing once. The source material was CD4+ or CD8+ T cells sorted from blood, sampled in a trial of the OX40 agonist ivuxolimab. The receptor set was obtained from an adult with an advanced solid tumor such as melanoma, head and neck, liver or kidney cancer. CDR3s include the opening cysteine and the closing phenylalanine or tryptophan. The D gene is left open where the match is weak. Some rows have no size entry. The others give once, few or many, or a class for an expanded clone.

abundance	v_gene	len	d_gene	j_gene	CDR3aa	CDR3nt
-	TRBV5-1	19	-	TRBJ2-1	CASSPSGLAKRSSYNEQFF	TGCGCCAGCAGTCCCTCGGGGCTAGCGAAGAGGAGCTCCTACAATGAGCAGTTCTTC
-	TRBV9	17	-	TRBJ2-1	CASTPTGGRSSYNEQFF	TGTGCCAGCACCCCCACCGGGGGCCGCAGCTCCTACAATGAGCAGTTCTTC
-	TRBV21-1	16	-	TRBJ2-5	CASSKRLAGVPETQYF	TGTGCCAGCAGCAAGCGACTAGCGGGAGTTCCAGAGACCCAGTACTTC
once	TRBV15	19	-	TRBJ2-7	CATSRDPLRTDQSSYEQYF	TGTGCCACCAGCAGAGATCCGTTAAGGACGGATCAAAGCTCCTACGAGCAGTACTTC
-	TRBV7-2	19	TRBD2	TRBJ2-2	CASSSQGLAGGPGTGELFF	TGTGCCAGCAGCTCCCAAGGACTAGCGGGAGGGCCGGGCACCGGGGAGCTGTTTTTT
-	TRBV28	16	TRBD2	TRBJ2-3	CASSFGAGGYADTQYF	TGTGCCAGCAGTTTCGGAGCGGGAGGGTACGCAGATACGCAGTATTTT
-	TRBV11-3	15	-	TRBJ1-1	CASSLELGMNTEAFF	TGTGCCAGCAGCTTAGAGTTGGGCATGAACACTGAAGCTTTCTTT
-	TRBV2	16	-	TRBJ1-1	CASSVYAGLMNTEAFF	TGTGCCAGCAGTGTATATGCAGGGCTTATGAACACTGAAGCTTTCTTT
-	TRBV7-2	16	TRBD2	TRBJ2-1	CASSLVAGAPYNEQFF	TGTGCCAGCAGCTTAGTTGCGGGAGCCCCCTACAATGAGCAGTTCTTC
-	TRBV7-8	16	TRBD1	TRBJ1-2	CASSLRVRGREDGYTF	TGTGCCAGCAGCTTACGAGTCAGGGGGCGCGAGGATGGCTACACCTTC
-	TRBV29-1	13	-	TRBJ2-7	CSVGGGISYEQYF	TGCAGCGTTGGGGGGGGCATCTCCTACGAGCAGTACTTC
once	TRBV6-5	14	-	TRBJ1-1	CASSHWGGDTEAFF	TGTGCCAGCAGTCACTGGGGGGGGGACACTGAAGCTTTCTTT
-	TRBV2	11	TRBD1	TRBJ2-5	CARQGAKTQYF	TGTGCCAGACAGGGGGCGAAGACCCAGTACTTC
once	TRBV9	15	-	TRBJ2-3	CASSGTPRDTDTQYF	TGTGCCAGCAGCGGGACTCCCCGGGACACAGATACGCAGTATTTT
-	TRBV6-4	16	TRBD2	TRBJ2-1	CASSDSGGSAHNEQFF	TGTGCCAGCAGTGACTCTGGCGGGAGCGCCCACAATGAGCAGTTCTTC
-	TRBV7-8	18	TRBD2	TRBJ2-3	CATLQGEEREGSTDTQYF	TGTGCCACCTTACAGGGGGAGGAGCGGGAGGGTAGCACAGATACGCAGTATTTT